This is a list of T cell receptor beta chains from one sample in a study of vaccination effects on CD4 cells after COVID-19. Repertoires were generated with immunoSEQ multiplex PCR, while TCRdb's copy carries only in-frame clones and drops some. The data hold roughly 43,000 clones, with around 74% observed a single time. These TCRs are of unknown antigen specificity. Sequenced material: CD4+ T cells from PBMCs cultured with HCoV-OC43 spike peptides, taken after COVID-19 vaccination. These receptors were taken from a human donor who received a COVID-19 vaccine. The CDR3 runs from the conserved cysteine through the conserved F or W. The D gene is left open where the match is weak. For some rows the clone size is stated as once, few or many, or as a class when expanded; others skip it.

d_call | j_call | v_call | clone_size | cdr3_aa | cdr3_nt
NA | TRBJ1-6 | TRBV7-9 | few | CASSFGGEQSPLHF | TGTGCCAGCAGCTTCGGGGGTGAACAGTCACCCCTCCACTTT
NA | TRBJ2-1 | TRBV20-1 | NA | CSASRESYNEQFF | TGCAGTGCTAGTAGGGAGTCCTACAATGAGCAGTTCTTC
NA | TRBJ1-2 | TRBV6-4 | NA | CASSQEIVAGANGYTF | TGTGCCAGCAGTCAAGAAATTGTGGCAGGGGCTAATGGCTACACCTTC
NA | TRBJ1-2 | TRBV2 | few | CASSEGVGNERYTF | TGTGCCAGCAGTGAAGGGGTAGGGAATGAGCGTTACACCTTC
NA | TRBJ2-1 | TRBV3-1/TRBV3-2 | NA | CASSQDFRGPYNEQFF | TGTGCCAGCAGCCAAGATTTTCGAGGCCCCTACAATGAGCAGTTCTTC
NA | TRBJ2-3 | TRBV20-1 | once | CSAIPDTQYF | TGCAGTGCAATCCCCGATACGCAGTATTTT
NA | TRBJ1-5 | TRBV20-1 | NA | CSASGENQPQHF | TGCAGTGCTAGTGGGGAGAATCAGCCCCAGCATTTT
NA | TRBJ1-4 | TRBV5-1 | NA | CASSQRTEFNEKLFF | TGCGCCAGCAGCCAACGGACGGAATTTAATGAAAAACTGTTTTTT
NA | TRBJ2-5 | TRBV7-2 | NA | CASSLGSQGWGQETQYF | TGTGCCAGCAGCTTGGGGTCTCAGGGTTGGGGCCAAGAGACCCAGTACTTC
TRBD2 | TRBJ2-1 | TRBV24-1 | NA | CATSDFKSASGSYEQFF | TGTGCCACCAGTGATTTCAAGTCGGCTAGCGGGAGCTATGAGCAGTTCTTC
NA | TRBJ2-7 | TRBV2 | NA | CASSEGPYEQYF | TGTGCCAGCAGCGAGGGCCCCTACGAGCAGTACTTC
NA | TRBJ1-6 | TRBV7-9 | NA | CASSLTRDASPLHF | TGTGCCAGCAGCTTAACCAGGGACGCTTCACCCCTCCACTTT
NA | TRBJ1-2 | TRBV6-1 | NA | CASSEYTRDNYGYTF | TGTGCCAGCAGTGAATATACCAGGGATAACTATGGCTACACCTTC
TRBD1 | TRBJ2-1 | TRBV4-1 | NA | CASSQENRGEQFF | TGCGCCAGCAGCCAGGAAAACAGGGGCGAGCAGTTCTTC
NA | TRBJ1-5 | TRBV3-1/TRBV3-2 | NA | CASSQVTSNQPQHF | TGTGCCAGCAGCCAAGTCACCAGCAATCAGCCCCAGCATTTT
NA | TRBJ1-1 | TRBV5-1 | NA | CASSLQWGNTEAFF | TGCGCCAGCAGCTTACAGTGGGGAAACACTGAAGCTTTCTTT
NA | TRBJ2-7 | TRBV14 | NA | CASSQNVLGGLNF | TGTGCCAGCAGCCAAAACGTTCTGGGGGGTCTGAACTTC
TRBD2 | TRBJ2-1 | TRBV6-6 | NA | CASILAGGNEQFF | TGTGCCAGCATCCTAGCGGGAGGGAATGAGCAGTTCTTC
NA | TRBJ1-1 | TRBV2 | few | CASSSTVLGTEAFF | TGTGCCAGCAGTTCGACAGTATTAGGCACTGAAGCTTTCTTT
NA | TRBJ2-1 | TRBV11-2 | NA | CASSPRQNNEQFF | TGTGCCAGCAGCCCAAGACAAAACAATGAGCAGTTCTTC
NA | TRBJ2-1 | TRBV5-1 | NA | CASSSHRVGYNEQFF | TGCGCCAGCAGCTCCCACAGGGTTGGCTACAATGAGCAGTTCTTC
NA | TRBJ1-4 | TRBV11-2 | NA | CASSFSPANEKLFF | TGTGCCAGCAGCTTTTCGCCGGCTAATGAAAAACTGTTTTTT
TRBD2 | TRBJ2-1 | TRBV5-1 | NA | CASSLAPGGAGHEQFF | TGCGCCAGCAGCTTGGCTCCGGGGGGGGCTGGTCATGAGCAGTTCTTC
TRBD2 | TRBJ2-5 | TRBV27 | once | CASSPRLAGVETQYF | TGTGCCAGCAGTCCCCGACTAGCGGGGGTGGAGACCCAGTACTTC
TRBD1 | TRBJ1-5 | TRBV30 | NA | CAGGTGLAFNQPQHF | TGTGCCGGAGGGACAGGGTTAGCGTTCAATCAGCCCCAGCATTTT
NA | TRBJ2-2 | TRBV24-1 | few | CATSDREVPTGELFF | TGTGCCACCAGTGATCGGGAAGTACCCACCGGGGAGCTGTTTTTT
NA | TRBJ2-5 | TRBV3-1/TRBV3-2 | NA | CASSGLRGRGETQYF | TGTGCCAGCAGCGGGCTTCGGGGTAGGGGGGAGACCCAGTACTTC
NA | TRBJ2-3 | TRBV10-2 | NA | CASRPSWSGSSRDTQYF | TGCGCCAGCAGACCGAGTTGGAGCGGTTCTTCGAGAGATACGCAGTATTTT
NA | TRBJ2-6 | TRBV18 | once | CASSPPGSSGANVLTF | TGTGCCAGCTCACCACCGGGTAGCTCTGGGGCCAACGTCCTGACTTTC
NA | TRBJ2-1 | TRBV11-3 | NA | CASSLGGQTTDEQFF | TGTGCCAGCAGCTTAGGAGGACAGACGACGGATGAGCAGTTCTTC
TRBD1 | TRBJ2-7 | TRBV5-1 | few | CASSLGTSTGSYEQYF | TGCGCCAGCAGCTTAGGAACATCGACAGGGAGCTACGAGCAGTACTTC
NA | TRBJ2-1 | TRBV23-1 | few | CASSQGRGGRGINEQFF | TGCGCCAGCAGTCAAGGACGTGGCGGTCGCGGAATCAATGAGCAGTTCTTC
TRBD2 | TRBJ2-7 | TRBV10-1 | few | CASSESIDDLVAGGPYEQYF | TGCGCCAGCAGTGAGTCCATAGATGATTTAGTAGCGGGAGGGCCCTACGAGCAGTACTTC
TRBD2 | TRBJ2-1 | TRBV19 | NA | CASSLPGLAGNEQFF | TGTGCCAGTAGTCTTCCGGGACTAGCGGGCAATGAGCAGTTCTTC
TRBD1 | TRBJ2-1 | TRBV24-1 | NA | CATTGTGGYNEQFF | TGTGCCACCACAGGGACAGGGGGCTACAATGAGCAGTTCTTC
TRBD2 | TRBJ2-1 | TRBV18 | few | CASSPPSGNYNEQFF | TGTGCCAGCTCACCGCCAAGCGGGAACTACAATGAGCAGTTCTTC
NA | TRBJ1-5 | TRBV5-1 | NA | CASSLDINQPQHF | TGCGCCAGCAGCTTGGATATCAATCAGCCCCAGCATTTT
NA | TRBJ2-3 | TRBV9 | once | CASSVGTTNTDTQYF | TGTGCCAGCAGCGTAGGGACTACAAACACAGATACGCAGTATTTT
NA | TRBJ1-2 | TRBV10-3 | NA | CAISELGGDYGYTF | TGTGCCATCAGTGAGTTAGGGGGAGACTATGGCTACACCTTC
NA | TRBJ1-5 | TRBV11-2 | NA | CASSSGGGSNQPQHF | TGTGCCAGCAGCTCCGGCGGTGGCAGCAATCAGCCCCAGCATTTT
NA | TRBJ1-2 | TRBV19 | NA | CASSIVTRTHYGYTF | TGTGCCAGTAGTATAGTCACCAGAACCCACTATGGCTACACCTTC
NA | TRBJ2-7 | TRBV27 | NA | CASSPGPPYEQYF | TGTGCCAGCAGCCCCGGGCCTCCATACGAGCAGTACTTC
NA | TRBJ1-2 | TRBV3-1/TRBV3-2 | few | CASSRPRVYGYTF | TGTGCCAGCAGCCGGCCCCGCGTCTATGGCTACACCTTC
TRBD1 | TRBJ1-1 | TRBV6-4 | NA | CASSDSGRGAEAFF | TGTGCCAGCAGTGACTCTGGCAGGGGGGCTGAAGCTTTCTTT
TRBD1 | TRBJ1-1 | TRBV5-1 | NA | CASSLGQGARTEAFF | TGCGCCAGCAGCTTGGGGCAGGGGGCGAGGACTGAAGCTTTCTTT
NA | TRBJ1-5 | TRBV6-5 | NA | CASSNRRQPQHF | TGTGCCAGCAGTAACCGCCGACAGCCCCAGCATTTT
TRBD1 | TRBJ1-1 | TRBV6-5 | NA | CASSYPSTGGAFF | TGTGCCAGCAGTTACCCGTCGACAGGGGGAGCTTTCTTT
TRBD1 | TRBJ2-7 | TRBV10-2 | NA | CASSRTGHYEQYF | TGCGCCAGCAGCCGGACAGGGCACTACGAGCAGTACTTC
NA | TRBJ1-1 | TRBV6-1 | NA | CASSEFRGVTEAFF | TGTGCCAGCAGTGAATTCAGGGGTGTAACTGAAGCTTTCTTT
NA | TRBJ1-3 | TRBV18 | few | CASSPGTGSGNTIYF | TGTGCCAGCTCCCCCGGGACCGGCTCTGGAAACACCATATATTTT
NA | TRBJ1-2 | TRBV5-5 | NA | CASSLLLGGQDGYTF | TGTGCCAGCAGCCTGCTTCTCGGGGGTCAGGATGGCTACACCTTC
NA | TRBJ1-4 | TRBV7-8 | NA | CASSLTHRSEKLFF | TGTGCCAGCAGCTTAACGCATCGGAGTGAAAAACTGTTTTTT
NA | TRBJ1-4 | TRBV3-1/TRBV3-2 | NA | CASSQDITGMVKLFF | TGTGCCAGCAGCCAAGACATTACAGGGATGGTAAAACTGTTTTTT
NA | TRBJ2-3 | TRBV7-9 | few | CASSLEIGRGTQYF | TGTGCCAGCAGCTTAGAGATTGGGCGGGGTACGCAGTATTTT
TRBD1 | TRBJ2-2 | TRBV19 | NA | CASSQQGMSGELFF | TGTGCCAGTAGTCAACAGGGGATGTCCGGGGAGCTGTTTTTT
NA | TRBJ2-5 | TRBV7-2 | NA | CASSPDGQETQYF | TGTGCCAGCAGCCCGGACGGCCAAGAGACCCAGTACTTC
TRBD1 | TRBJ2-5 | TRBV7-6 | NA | CASSLAGRGRETQYF | TGTGCCAGCAGCTTAGCCGGCAGGGGGCGAGAGACCCAGTACTTC
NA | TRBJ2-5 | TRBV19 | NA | CASHSTGQGTQYF | TGTGCCAGTCATTCAACAGGGCAAGGGACCCAGTACTTC
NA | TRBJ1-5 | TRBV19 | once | CASSIRGVYSNQPQHF | TGTGCCAGTAGTATACGGGGGGTATATAGCAATCAGCCCCAGCATTTT
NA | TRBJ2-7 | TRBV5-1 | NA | CASSLAVELEEQYF | TGCGCCAGCAGCTTGGCCGTAGAGTTGGAAGAGCAGTACTTC